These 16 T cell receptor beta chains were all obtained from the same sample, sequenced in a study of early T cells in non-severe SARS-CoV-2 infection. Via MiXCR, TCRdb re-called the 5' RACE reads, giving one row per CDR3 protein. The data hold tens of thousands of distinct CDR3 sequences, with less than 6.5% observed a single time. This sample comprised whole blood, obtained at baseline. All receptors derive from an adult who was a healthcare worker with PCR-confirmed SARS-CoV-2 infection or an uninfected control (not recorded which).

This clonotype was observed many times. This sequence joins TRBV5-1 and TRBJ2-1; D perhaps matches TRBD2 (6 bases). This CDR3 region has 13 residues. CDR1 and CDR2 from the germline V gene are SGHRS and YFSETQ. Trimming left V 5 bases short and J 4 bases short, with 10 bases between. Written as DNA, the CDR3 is TGCGCCAGCAGGGGGACTTTATACAATGAGCAGTTCTTC. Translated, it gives CASRGTLYNEQFF.

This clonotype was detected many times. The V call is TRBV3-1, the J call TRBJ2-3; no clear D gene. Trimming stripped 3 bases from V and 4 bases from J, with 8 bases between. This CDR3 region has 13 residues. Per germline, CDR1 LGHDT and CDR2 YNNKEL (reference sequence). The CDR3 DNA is TGTGCCAGCAGCCAGGGTGGCGCAGATACGCAGTATTTT. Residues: CASSQGGADTQYF.

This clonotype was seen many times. The CDR3 nucleotides are TGTGCCAGCAGCCCAAGGGGGCCCTACAATGAGCAGTTCTTC. Protein: CASSPRGPYNEQFF. The chain employs TRBV13 and TRBJ2-1; 7 bases line up with TRBD1. Germline trimming cut 5 bases from V and 2 bases from J; bases unmatched to any gene: 3. Germline-derived CDR1 and CDR2 are PRHDT and FYEKMQ (reference sequence). This CDR3 region has 14 residues. The complete variable domain, with remaining parts taken from reference TRBV13 and TRBJ2-1, reads AAGVIQSPRHLIKEKRETATLKCYPIPRHDTVYWYQQGPGQDPQFLISFYEKMQSDKGSIPDRFSAQQFSDYHSELNMSSLELGDSALYFCASSPRGPYNEQFFGPGTRLTVL.

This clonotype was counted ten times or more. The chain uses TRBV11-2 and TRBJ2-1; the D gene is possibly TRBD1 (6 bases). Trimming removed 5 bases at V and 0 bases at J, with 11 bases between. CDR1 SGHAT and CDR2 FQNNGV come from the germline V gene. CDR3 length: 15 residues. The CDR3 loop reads CASSPWDTSYNEQFF. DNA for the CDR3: TGTGCCAGCAGCCCGTGGGACACCTCCTACAATGAGCAGTTCTTC. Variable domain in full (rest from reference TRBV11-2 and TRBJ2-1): EAGVAQSPRYKIIEKRQSVAFWCNPISGHATLYWYQQILGQGPKLLIQFQNNGVVDDSQLPKDRFSAERLKGVDSTLKIQPAKLEDSAVYLCASSPWDTSYNEQFFGPGTRLTVL.

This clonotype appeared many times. CDR3 sequence: CASSLGGTTGRADTQYF. CDR3 bases: TGTGCCAGCAGTTTAGGGGGGACAACAGGAAGAGCAGATACGCAGTATTTT. The rearrangement links TRBV12-3 or TRBV12-4 to TRBJ2-3; weak D call: TRBD1 (6 bases). The CDR3 length is 17 residues. V lost 1 base and J 4 bases, leaving 18 bases between the germline ends.

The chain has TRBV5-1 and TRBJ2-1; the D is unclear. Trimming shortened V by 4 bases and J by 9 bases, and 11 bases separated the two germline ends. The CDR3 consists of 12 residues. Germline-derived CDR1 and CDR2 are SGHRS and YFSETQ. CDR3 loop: CASSTTYGEQFF. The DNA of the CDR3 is TGCGCCAGCAGCACGACGTACGGTGAGCAGTTCTTC.

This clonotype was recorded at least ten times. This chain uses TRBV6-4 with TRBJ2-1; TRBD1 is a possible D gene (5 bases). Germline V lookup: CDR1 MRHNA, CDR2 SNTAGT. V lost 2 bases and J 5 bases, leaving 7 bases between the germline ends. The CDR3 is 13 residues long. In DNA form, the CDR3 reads TGTGCCAGCAGTGACGGGGCTCACAATGAGCAGTTCTTC. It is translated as CASSDGAHNEQFF.

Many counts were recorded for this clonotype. The CDR3 reads CASSLPTGSGANVLTF. CDR3 DNA sequence: TGTGCCAGCAGCTTACCGACAGGGTCTGGGGCCAACGTCCTGACTTTC. V usage is TRBV7-2 and J usage is TRBJ2-6; 7 positions match TRBD1. The CDR3 runs to 16 residues. J was trimmed by 1 base and V by 2 bases; bases with no gene match: 2. Germline CDR1 SGHTA, CDR2 FQGNSA.

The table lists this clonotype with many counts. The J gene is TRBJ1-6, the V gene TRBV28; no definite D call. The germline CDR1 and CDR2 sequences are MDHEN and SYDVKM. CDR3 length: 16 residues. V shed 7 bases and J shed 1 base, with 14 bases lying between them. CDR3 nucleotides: TGTGCCAGCATGAATGGGGATGGTTCCTATAATTCACCCCTCCACTTT. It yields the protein CASMNGDGSYNSPLHF.

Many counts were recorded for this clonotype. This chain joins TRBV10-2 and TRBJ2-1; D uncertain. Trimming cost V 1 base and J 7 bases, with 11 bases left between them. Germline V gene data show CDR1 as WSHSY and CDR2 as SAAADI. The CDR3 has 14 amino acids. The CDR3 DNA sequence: TGCGCCAGCAGTGAGTGGCGGAAGGGTAATGAGCAGTTCTTC. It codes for CASSEWRKGNEQFF.

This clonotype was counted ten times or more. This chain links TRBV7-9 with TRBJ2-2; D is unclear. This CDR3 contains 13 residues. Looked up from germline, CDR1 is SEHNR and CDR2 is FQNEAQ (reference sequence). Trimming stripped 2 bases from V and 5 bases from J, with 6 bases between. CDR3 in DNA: TGTGCCAGCAGCTTATCACCGACCGGGGAGCTGTTTTTT. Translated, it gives CASSLSPTGELFF.

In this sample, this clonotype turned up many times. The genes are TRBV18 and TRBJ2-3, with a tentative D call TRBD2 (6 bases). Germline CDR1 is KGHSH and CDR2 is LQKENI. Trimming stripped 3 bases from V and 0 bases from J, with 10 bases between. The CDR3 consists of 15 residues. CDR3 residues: CASSPPGGSTDTQYF. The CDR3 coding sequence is TGTGCCAGCTCACCCCCCGGGGGTAGCACAGATACGCAGTATTTT. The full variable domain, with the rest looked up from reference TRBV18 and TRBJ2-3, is NAGVMQNPRHLVRRRGQEARLRCSPMKGHSHVYWYRQLPEEGLKFMVYLQKENIIDESGMPKERFSAEFPKEGPSILRIQQVVRGDSAAYFCASSPPGGSTDTQYFGPGTRLTVL.

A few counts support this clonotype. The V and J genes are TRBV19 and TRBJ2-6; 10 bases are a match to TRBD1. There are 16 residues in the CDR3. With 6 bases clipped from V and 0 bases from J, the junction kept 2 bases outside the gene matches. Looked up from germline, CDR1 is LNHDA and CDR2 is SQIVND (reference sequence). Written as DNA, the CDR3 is TGTGCCAGTAGGGGGACAGGGGTCTCTGGGGCCAACGTCCTGACTTTC. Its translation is CASRGTGVSGANVLTF. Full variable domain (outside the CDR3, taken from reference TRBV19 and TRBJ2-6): DGGITQSPKYLFRKEGQNVTLSCEQNLNHDAMYWYRQDPGQGLRLIYYSQIVNDFQKGDIAEGYSVSREKKESFPLTVTSAQKNPTAFYLCASRGTGVSGANVLTFGAGSRLTVL.

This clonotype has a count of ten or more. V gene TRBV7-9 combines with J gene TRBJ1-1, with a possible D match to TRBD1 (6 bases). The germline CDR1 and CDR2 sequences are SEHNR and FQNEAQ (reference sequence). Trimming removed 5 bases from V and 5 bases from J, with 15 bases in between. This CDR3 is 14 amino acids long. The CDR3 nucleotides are TGTGCCAGCAGCCCATTGTCGGGGGCGACTGAAGCTTTCTTT. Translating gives CASSPLSGATEAFF.

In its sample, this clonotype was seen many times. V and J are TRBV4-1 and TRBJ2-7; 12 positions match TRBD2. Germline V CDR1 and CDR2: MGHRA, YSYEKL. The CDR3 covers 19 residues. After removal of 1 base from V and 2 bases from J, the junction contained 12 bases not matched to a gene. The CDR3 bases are TGCGCCAGCAGCCAAGCTAGGCTAGCGGGAGGGCTACTTACCTACGAGCAGTACTTC. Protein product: CASSQARLAGGLLTYEQYF.

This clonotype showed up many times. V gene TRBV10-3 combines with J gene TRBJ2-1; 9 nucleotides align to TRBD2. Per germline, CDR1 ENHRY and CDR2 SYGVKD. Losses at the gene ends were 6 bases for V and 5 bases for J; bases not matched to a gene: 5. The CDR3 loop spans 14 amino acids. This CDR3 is CAIRGREGNNEQFF. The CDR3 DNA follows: TGTGCCATCAGGGGGCGGGAGGGTAACAATGAGCAGTTCTTC.